The 30 T cell receptor beta chains listed next were all sequenced from one sample in a study of CD8 T cells in ankylosing spondylitis. TCRdb ran MiXCR on the 5' RACE reads and lists one entry per CDR3 protein. This table holds 220,000 or so distinct CDR3 sequences, roughly a tenth found once. What was sequenced was blood, either unsorted or a sorted T cell fraction (not recorded which). The receptors derive from a male donor with ankylosing spondylitis or in good health (not recorded which).

As for this clonotype: This may come from a read error, since a much larger clone is one base off. The chain is built from TRBV7-9 and TRBJ2-3; 8 nucleotides agree with TRBD2. CDR3 length equals 17 residues. J lost 1 base, V lost 4 bases, and 10 bases had no gene match. Germline V CDR1 and CDR2: SEHNR, FQNEAQ (reference sequence). The chain's CDR3 is CASSWGRGVSGTDTQYF. Written as DNA, the CDR3 is TGTGCCAGCAGCTGGGGGCGGGGGGTTTCTGGCACAGATACGCAGTATTTT.

This clonotype was observed a handful of times. This sequence joins TRBV7-9 and TRBJ2-3, with a tentative D call TRBD2 (6 bases). The germline CDR1 and CDR2 sequences are SEHNR and FQNEAQ (reference sequence). The V end lost 2 bases, the J end lost 2 bases, and 14 bases lay between the germline ends. The CDR3 runs 16 residues. The CDR3 bases are TGTGCCAGCAGCTTACCTCGAGCGGGTCTCACAGATACGCAGTATTTT. Its translation is CASSLPRAGLTDTQYF.

This clonotype appeared many times. The chain's CDR3 is CASSLGFESSQETQYF. The CDR3 nucleotides read TGCGCCAGCAGCTTGGGGTTTGAGTCAAGCCAAGAGACCCAGTACTTC. The gene calls are TRBV5-1 and TRBJ2-5; D is ambiguous. V lost 0 bases to trimming and J lost 1 base, with 13 bases between them. Germline CDR1 reads SGHRS; CDR2 reads YFSETQ. The CDR3 loop spans 16 amino acids. Supplemented by reference TRBV5-1 and TRBJ2-5, the full variable domain reads KAGVTQTPRYLIKTRGQQVTLSCSPISGHRSVSWYQQTPGQGLQFLFEYFSETQRNKGNFPGRFSGRQFSNSRSEMNVSTLELGDSALYLCASSLGFESSQETQYFGPGTRLLVL.

This clonotype was observed a handful of times. V gene TRBV18 combines with J gene TRBJ1-5; D gene ambiguous. Deletions cut 4 bases from V and 5 bases from J, with 15 bases between. CDR1 and CDR2 from the germline V gene are KGHSH and LQKENI. This CDR3 is built from 15 residues. The CDR3 loop is CASSLRVDRYQPQHF. The CDR3 DNA follows: TGTGCCAGCTCACTAAGGGTGGACCGATATCAGCCCCAGCATTTT.

This clonotype was observed a handful of times. V is TRBV5-1 and J is TRBJ2-2; D not resolved. CDR1 and CDR2 (germline): SGHRS, YFSETQ. V dropped 4 bases and J dropped 4 bases, with 17 bases sitting between them. CDR3 length: 16 amino acids. CDR3 DNA sequence: TGCGCCAGCAGCCTAGGTTTGTTTGCGGCCACCGGGGAGCTGTTTTTT. This sequence encodes CASSLGLFAATGELFF.

The J gene is TRBJ2-1, the V gene TRBV7-2; 10 positions match TRBD2. Trimming removed 5 bases from V and 8 bases from J; junction bases left unmatched: 9. The CDR3 contains 15 residues. CDR1 and CDR2 from the germline V gene are SGHTA and FQGNSA. The CDR3, as DNA: TGTGCCAGCAGCGAAGCGGGGGGGCCAAAGTATGAGCAGTTCTTC. Protein: CASSEAGGPKYEQFF.

This clonotype was recorded many times. V is TRBV15 and J is TRBJ2-5, with a possible D match to TRBD2 (5 bases). Trimming cost V 0 bases and J 4 bases, with 12 bases left between them. CDR1 is LNHNV and CDR2 is YYDKDF in the germline V gene (reference sequence). The CDR3 is made up of 15 amino acids. Written as DNA, the CDR3 is TGTGCCACCAGCAGAGATAACGGACTGAGAGAGACCCAGTACTTC. Protein product: CATSRDNGLRETQYF.

In DNA form, the CDR3 reads TGTGCCAGCAGCTTCCTCTGGGGGCTCCAAGAGACCCAGTACTTC. Protein sequence: CASSFLWGLQETQYF. The chain uses TRBV7-9 and TRBJ2-5, with a tentative D call TRBD1 (6 bases). The CDR3 runs to 15 residues. The V end was cut by 3 bases, the J end by 1 base, with 12 bases between. Germline values: CDR1 SEHNR, CDR2 FQNEAQ (reference sequence). Variable domain in full (rest from reference TRBV7-9 and TRBJ2-5): DTGVSQNPRHKITKRGQNVTFRCDPISEHNRLYWYRQTLGQGPEFLTYFQNEAQLEKSRLLSDRFSAERPKGSFSTLEIQRTEQGDSAMYLCASSFLWGLQETQYFGPGTRLLVL.

Many counts were recorded for this clonotype. The CDR3 bases are TGCAGTGCTTACGGACCAACCGGGGTGGATGAGCAGTTCTTC. Its translation is CSAYGPTGVDEQFF. V usage is TRBV20-1 and J usage is TRBJ2-1; a weak D match, TRBD2 (5 bases). CDR1 is DFQATT and CDR2 is SNEGSKA in the germline V gene (reference sequence). V dropped 5 bases and J dropped 8 bases, with 19 bases sitting between them. CDR3 length equals 14 residues.

The table lists this clonotype with many counts. The J gene is TRBJ2-1, the V gene TRBV9; D ambiguous. The CDR3 extends over 15 amino acids. Germline CDR1 reads SGDLS; CDR2 reads YYNGEE. Trimming removed 3 bases from V and 0 bases from J, with 10 bases in between. CDR3 region: CASSAYYRSYNEQFF. The DNA for the CDR3 is TGTGCCAGCAGCGCTTACTACCGCTCCTACAATGAGCAGTTCTTC. Full variable domain (missing parts from reference TRBV9 and TRBJ2-1): DSGVTQTPKHLITATGQRVTLRCSPRSGDLSVYWYQQSLDQGLQFLIQYYNGEERAKGNILERFSAQQFPDLHSELNLSSLELGDSALYFCASSAYYRSYNEQFFGPGTRLTVL.

The table lists this clonotype with many counts. The V call is TRBV20-1, the J call TRBJ2-5; D possibly uses TRBD1 or TRBD2 (5 bases each). Germline V gene lookup returns CDR1 DFQATT and CDR2 SNEGSKA (reference sequence). The CDR3 runs to 12 residues. The CDR3, as DNA: TGCAGGCCAGGTGGGGGACGGGAGACCCAGTACTTC. Its protein product is CRPGGGRETQYF.

This chain joins TRBV5-5 and TRBJ1-3; no clear D gene. This CDR3 contains 14 residues. The V gene's germline CDR1 is SGHKS and CDR2 YYEKEE (reference sequence). Trimming pared 5 bases from V and 0 bases from J, leaving 9 bases between. The CDR3 DNA is TGTGCCAGCAGGGTTTCGAGCTCTGGAAACACCATATATTTT. Its translation: CASRVSSSGNTIYF.

This clonotype showed up many times. The chain has TRBV24-1 and TRBJ2-7, with D possibly TRBD1 on 6 matching bases. V was shortened by 10 bases and J by 2 bases, with 14 bases between the two germline ends. CDR3 size: 13 residues. Germline V lookup: CDR1 KGHDR, CDR2 SFDVKD. DNA of the CDR3: TGTGCCACGAAAGGACAGAAAACCTACGAGCAGTACTTC. This gives the protein CATKGQKTYEQYF.

This clonotype was seen many times. The V call is TRBV5-1, the J call TRBJ1-4, with D unresolved. The V gene lost 3 bases and the J gene lost 0 bases, with 9 bases spanning the gap. The CDR3 runs to 15 residues. CDR1 is SGHRS, CDR2 YFSETQ, per germline. CDR3 sequence reads: CASSYGGSTNEKLFF. In DNA, the CDR3 is TGCGCCAGCAGCTATGGAGGCTCAACTAATGAAAAACTGTTTTTT.

This clonotype was observed many times. V and J are TRBV7-6 and TRBJ1-1; a possible D gene is TRBD1 (5 bases). V gave up 2 bases and J gave up 4 bases, with 11 bases separating them. Per the germline V gene, CDR1 is SGHVS and CDR2 is FNYEAQ. The CDR3 totals 14 residues. This CDR3 is CASSLFRDGTEAFF. Here the CDR3 DNA reads TGTGCCAGCAGCTTATTCAGGGACGGCACTGAAGCTTTCTTT.

This clonotype was seen repeatedly, ten times or more. The V call is TRBV7-2, the J call TRBJ2-1, with 9 bases lining up with TRBD1. Trimming at V came to 1 base and at J to 6 bases, leaving 4 bases not matched to a gene. Germline V gene lookup returns CDR1 SGHTA and CDR2 FQGNSA. This CDR3 is 15 amino acids long. The CDR3 loop reads CASSLVETGGNEQFF. The CDR3 nucleotides are TGTGCCAGCAGCTTAGTTGAGACAGGGGGCAATGAGCAGTTCTTC.

This clonotype appeared many times. Its ends do not fully match the called genes, so a read error is possible. The V and J genes are TRBV3-1 and TRBJ2-7; a weak D match, TRBD2 (6 bases). The CDR3 is 11 amino acids. In germline, CDR1 is LGHDT, CDR2 YNNKEL (reference sequence). CDR3 sequence (DNA): TGTGCCAGCAGCCAAGACAGGGAGGTAAACTTC. Its protein is CASSQDREVNF.

In DNA form, the CDR3 reads TGCAGTGCTAGAGACAGGGCTGGGGCCAACGTCCTGACTTTC. The encoded protein is CSARDRAGANVLTF. The rearrangement links TRBV20-1 to TRBJ2-6; a possible D gene is TRBD1 (5 bases). V was clipped by 0 bases and J by 2 bases, with 5 bases between them. The CDR3 extends over 14 amino acids. Germline V CDR1 and CDR2: DFQATT, SNEGSKA (reference sequence).

The J gene is TRBJ2-3, the V gene TRBV7-9; D possibly corresponds to TRBD1 (6 bases). Per the germline V gene, CDR1 is SEHNR and CDR2 is FQNEAQ (reference sequence). Trimming took 3 bases from V and 6 from J, leaving 19 bases between them. This CDR3 region has 16 residues. CDR3 DNA: TGTGCCAGCAGCTTCATGGGACACCCCGTGTCGGATACGCAGTATTTT. It yields the protein CASSFMGHPVSDTQYF.

This clonotype occurred many times. V usage is TRBV9 and J usage is TRBJ2-2, with no clear D. This CDR3 is built from 16 residues. Germline CDR1 is SGDLS and CDR2 is YYNGEE. The ends were cut back, 3 bases at V and 3 bases at J, with 15 bases in the middle. For the CDR3, the DNA is TGTGCCAGCAGCGCCCGAGGAAAGGGTGACACCGGGGAGCTGTTTTTT. Amino acids: CASSARGKGDTGELFF.

This clonotype showed up many times. V and J are TRBV28 and TRBJ2-4, with D hard to call. CDR3 length: 18 residues. V was trimmed by 5 bases and J by 1 base, leaving 21 bases between them. Germline CDR1 MDHEN, CDR2 SYDVKM. The CDR3 here is CASSRPPMGNDAKNIQYF. The CDR3 DNA sequence: TGTGCCAGCAGTCGACCGCCGATGGGGAACGACGCCAAAAACATTCAGTACTTC.

The chain employs TRBV3-1 and TRBJ1-1; D remains ambiguous. Trimming left V 3 bases short and J 4 bases short, with 12 bases between. This CDR3 has 14 residues. Germline CDR1 is LGHDT and CDR2 is YNNKEL (reference sequence). CDR3 region: CASSQTAVSTEAFF. The CDR3, as DNA: TGTGCCAGCAGCCAGACGGCGGTAAGCACTGAAGCTTTCTTT.

As to this clonotype: The CDR3 carries no conserved terminal phenylalanine or tryptophan, so it likely arises from a read error. The rearrangement joins TRBV7-3 to TRBJ1-1, with D maybe TRBD1 (6 bases). From germline, CDR1 is SGHTA and CDR2 FQGTGA. The CDR3 contains 14 residues. The V gene lost 4 bases and the J gene lost 4 bases, with 13 bases spanning the gap. CDR3 bases: TGTGCCAGCAGCTCGTTGGCACAGGGCACTGAAGCTTTCCTT. This encodes CASSSLAQGTEAFL.

Turning to this clonotype: An end of the junction differs from the germline gene, which may be a read error. The genes are TRBV12-3 or TRBV12-4 and TRBJ2-5, with 7 positions matching TRBD2. The CDR3 runs to 14 residues. CDR3 amino acids: CASIRTSSEEAQYF. CDR3 bases: TGTGCCAGCATTCGGACTAGTTCCGAAGAGGCCCAGTACTTC.

J is TRBJ1-2 and V is TRBV6-1; 8 bases are shared with TRBD1. This CDR3 spans 15 amino acids. V was clipped by 6 bases and J by 2 bases; unmatched bases: 8. In germline, CDR1 is MNHNS, CDR2 SASEGT. Here the CDR3 DNA reads TGTGCCAGCAGAGGACAGGGAGGAAGGAACTATGGCTACACCTTC. Translated, it gives CASRGQGGRNYGYTF.

This clonotype was recorded a few times. The V call is TRBV28, the J call TRBJ1-1; maybe TRBD1 (5 bases). Per germline, CDR1 MDHEN and CDR2 SYDVKM. The ends were cut back, 6 bases at V and 7 bases at J, with 15 bases in the middle. The length of the CDR3 is 13 residues. CDR3 sequence reads: CASRIRDHGEAFF. Written as DNA, the CDR3 is TGTGCCAGCAGGATTAGGGACCACGGTGAAGCTTTCTTT.

This clonotype appeared many times. This chain uses TRBV27 with TRBJ1-5, with TRBD1 as a possible D gene (6 bases). The CDR3 runs 13 residues. CDR1 and CDR2 from the germline V gene are MNHEY and SMNVEV (reference sequence). Trimming took 5 bases from V and 5 from J, leaving 10 bases between them. CDR3: CASSPQGHQPQHF. For the CDR3, the DNA is TGTGCCAGCAGTCCACAGGGCCATCAGCCCCAGCATTTT.

This clonotype occurred many times. V gene TRBV12-3 or TRBV12-4 combines with J gene TRBJ2-1; 9 nucleotides agree with TRBD2. The CDR3 length is 15 residues. J lost 5 bases, V lost 7 bases, and 9 bases had no gene match. The CDR3 nucleotides are TGTGCCAGCACGACCTTGGGACTAGCCGACAATGAGCAGTTCTTC. Amino acids: CASTTLGLADNEQFF.

This chain joins TRBV6-1 and TRBJ2-3; TRBD2 might be the D (5 bases). V lost 7 bases and J 0 bases, leaving 14 bases between the germline ends. CDR1 is MNHNS, CDR2 SASEGT, per germline. The CDR3 extends over 15 amino acids. The CDR3 reads CASTPRGESTDTQYF. The CDR3 bases are TGTGCCAGCACTCCTCGGGGAGAGAGCACAGATACGCAGTATTTT.

This clonotype was picked up many times. This sequence joins TRBV12-3 or TRBV12-4 and TRBJ2-7; the D gene is possibly TRBD2 (5 bases). V was pared by 8 bases and J by 1 base, with 12 bases between. There are 13 residues in the CDR3. CDR3 in amino acids: CASAAGVSYEQYF. In DNA form, the CDR3 reads TGTGCCAGCGCCGCCGGGGTTTCCTACGAGCAGTACTTC.